Following are 24 T cell receptor beta chains from one sample sequenced in a study of blood T cell repertoires in COVID-19. Sequencing was performed with immunoSEQ multiplex PCR; in TCRdb, only in-frame clones are kept and a portion is missing. The sample includes about 99,000 clones, around four fifths of them seen just once. The sample comprised peripheral blood. These receptors were collected from a man aged 55 to 69 with acute or convalescent COVID-19.

Only a few counts were recorded for this clone. J is TRBJ1-1 and V is TRBV3-1 (or the pseudogene TRBV3-2), with TRBD1 matching over 10 bases. The CDR3 contains 14 residues. The V gene's germline CDR1 is LGHDT and CDR2 YNNKEL (reference sequence). V was clipped by 11 bases and J by 5 bases; unmatched bases: 11. The CDR3 region is CAATGQGKGTEAFF. The DNA for the CDR3 is TGTGCCGCCACGGGACAGGGGAAAGGTACTGAAGCTTTCTTT.

The V and J genes are TRBV6-2 or TRBV6-3 and TRBJ1-4, with TRBD1 identical over 8 bases. Germline CDR1 MNHEY, CDR2 SVGEGT. The CDR3 totals 16 residues. Unmatched junction bases numbered 11, after V lost 4 bases and J lost 7 bases. CDR3 region: CASSLFQGASGEKLFF. The CDR3 DNA follows: TGTGCCAGCAGTTTATTCCAGGGGGCGTCTGGTGAAAAACTGTTTTTT.

This clone was recorded only once. The chain uses TRBV7-8 and TRBJ1-5, with D possibly matching TRBD1 (5 bases). Germline V gene lookup returns CDR1 SGHVS and CDR2 FQNEAQ. The CDR3 covers 17 residues. Trimming cost V 1 base and J 2 bases, with 15 bases left between them. The CDR3 region has the DNA TGTGCCAGCAGCTTAGGAGTAGGGGCTTTGCGCAATCAGCCCCAGCATTTT. Translation: CASSLGVGALRNQPQHF. The full variable domain, with the rest looked up from reference TRBV7-8 and TRBJ1-5, is GAGVSQSPRYKVAKRGQDVALRCDPISGHVSLFWYQQALGQGPEFLTYFQNEAQLDKSGLPSDRFFAERPEGSVSTLKIQRTQQEDSAVYLCASSLGVGALRNQPQHFGDGTRLSIL.

The rearrangement links TRBV29-1 to TRBJ1-4; possibly TRBD1 for D (5 bases). The CDR3 extends over 13 amino acids. Trimming left V 0 bases short and J 7 bases short, with 9 bases between. Germline loops: CDR1 SQVTM, CDR2 ANQGSEA. The CDR3 region has the DNA TGCAGCGTTGAAGAGCCGGGGGGTGAAAAACTGTTTTTT. Its protein product is CSVEEPGGEKLFF.

This chain connects TRBV5-1 to TRBJ2-7, with 10 bases identical to TRBD2. Trimming removed 4 bases from V and 3 bases from J; junction bases left unmatched: 4. Germline assignment: CDR1 SGHRS and CDR2 YFSETQ. This CDR3 is built from 14 residues. CDR3: CASSLSGRNYEQYF. The CDR3 DNA follows: TGCGCCAGCAGCCTTAGCGGGAGGAACTACGAGCAGTACTTC.

This sequence joins TRBV6-7 and TRBJ2-7, with 12 bases that match TRBD2. TRBV6-7 is an open reading frame, and its role is uncertain. The J segment lost 2 bases and the V segment lost 5 bases, leaving 13 bases of the junction unmatched. This CDR3 spans 18 amino acids. As DNA, the CDR3 is TGTGCCAGCAGTCAGGGGGCGACTAGCGGGAGTGACACCTACGAGCAGTACTTC. Its protein is CASSQGATSGSDTYEQYF.

V gene TRBV10-2 combines with J gene TRBJ2-1, with D maybe TRBD1 (5 bases). The CDR3 contains 13 residues. The germline gives CDR1 WSHSY, CDR2 SAAADI. Trimming took 4 bases from V and 9 from J, leaving 13 bases between them. The CDR3 sequence: CASSGLGVGEQFF. CDR3 bases: TGCGCCAGCAGTGGATTAGGGGTAGGTGAGCAGTTCTTC.

This chain joins TRBV6-2 or TRBV6-3 and TRBJ1-2, with D hard to call. The CDR3 spans 12 residues. Germline loops: CDR1 MNHEY, CDR2 SVGEGT. Trimming removed 5 bases from V and 2 bases from J, with 6 bases in between. The CDR3 is CASSTNNYGYTF. The CDR3 DNA reads TGTGCCAGCAGTACTAACAACTATGGCTACACCTTC.

The V call is TRBV5-5, the J call TRBJ2-7, with 7 bases matching TRBD1. The CDR3 runs 16 residues. From germline, CDR1 is SGHKS and CDR2 YYEKEE (reference sequence). J was trimmed by 6 bases and V by 3 bases; bases with no gene match: 15. This CDR3 is CASSSSTGALGSEQYF. CDR3 nucleotides: TGTGCCAGCAGCTCCTCTACAGGGGCCCTCGGCTCCGAGCAGTACTTC. The complete variable domain, with remaining parts taken from reference TRBV5-5 and TRBJ2-7, reads DAGVTQSPTHLIKTRGQQVTLRCSPISGHKSVSWYQQVLGQGPQFIFQYYEKEERGRGNFPDRFSARQFPNYSSELNVNALLLGDSALYLCASSSSTGALGSEQYFGPGTRLTVT.

This chain links TRBV6-2 or TRBV6-3 with TRBJ2-3; TRBD2 matches 9 bases. Germline CDR1 and CDR2: MNHEY and SVGEGT. CDR3 length: 15 amino acids. V shed 5 bases and J 6 bases; nucleotides not matched to a gene: 9. The chain's CDR3 is CASSGPGLAGDTQYF. The CDR3 DNA reads TGTGCCAGCAGTGGTCCGGGACTAGCTGGTGATACGCAGTATTTT.

This chain uses TRBV10-2 with TRBJ2-3, with TRBD1 matching 9 bases. Trimming removed 3 bases from V and 5 bases from J; junction bases left unmatched: 15. The CDR3 covers 18 residues. Germline V gene sequence: CDR1 WSHSY, CDR2 SAAADI. CDR3 sequence reads: CASSDGTGTLGGRDTQYF. The CDR3 DNA reads TGCGCCAGCAGTGACGGGACAGGGACCCTTGGAGGGCGAGATACGCAGTATTTT.

This sequence joins TRBV3-1 (or the pseudogene TRBV3-2) and TRBJ2-1, with 10 positions matching TRBD2. From germline, CDR1 is LGHDT and CDR2 YNNKEL (reference sequence). The CDR3 has 16 residues. Trimming at V came to 0 bases and at J to 5 bases, leaving 4 bases not matched to a gene. The CDR3 DNA follows: TGTGCCAGCAGCCAAGACCCCAGCGGGAGGGACAATGAGCAGTTCTTC. This gives the protein CASSQDPSGRDNEQFF.

This rearrangement joins TRBV5-1 to TRBJ1-2; D is unresolved. The CDR3 is 12 amino acids. V was trimmed by 0 bases and J by 7 bases, leaving 7 bases between them. Germline lookup yields CDR1 SGHRS and CDR2 YFSETQ. CDR3 sequence: CASSLAESGYTF. In DNA form, the CDR3 reads TGCGCCAGCAGCTTGGCTGAGAGTGGCTACACCTTC. The full variable domain, its missing parts supplied by reference TRBV5-1 and TRBJ1-2, is KAGVTQTPRYLIKTRGQQVTLSCSPISGHRSVSWYQQTPGQGLQFLFEYFSETQRNKGNFPGRFSGRQFSNSRSEMNVSTLELGDSALYLCASSLAESGYTFGSGTRLTVV.

The chain employs TRBV18 and TRBJ2-1, with TRBD1 matching over 8 bases. The V gene end was trimmed by 3 bases and the J gene end by 2 bases; junction bases not matched to a gene: 3. Germline CDR1 is KGHSH and CDR2 is LQKENI. This CDR3 contains 15 residues. The CDR3 loop is CASSPTGEPYNEQFF. The CDR3 DNA is TGTGCCAGCTCACCGACAGGGGAACCCTACAATGAGCAGTTCTTC.

This chain links TRBV19 with TRBJ1-5, with D possibly matching TRBD1 (5 bases). The germline gives CDR1 LNHDA, CDR2 SQIVND (reference sequence). The V gene lost 3 bases and the J gene lost 2 bases, with 14 bases spanning the gap. The CDR3 consists of 16 residues. CDR3 in amino acids: CASSISRDRGNQPQHF. For the CDR3, the DNA is TGTGCCAGTAGTATCTCCAGGGATAGAGGCAATCAGCCCCAGCATTTT.

This clone was recorded only once. The chain combines TRBV4-3 with TRBJ1-4; TRBD1 might be the D (5 bases). Germline V gives CDR1 LGHNA, CDR2 YSLEER. The CDR3 has 15 residues. Trimming removed 1 base at V and 3 bases at J, with 9 bases between. The CDR3 protein is CASSQGAGANEKLFF. CDR3 sequence (DNA): TGCGCCAGCAGCCAAGGCGCGGGGGCTAATGAAAAACTGTTTTTT.

The chain recombines TRBV4-1 with TRBJ1-2; D uncertain. This CDR3 is 16 amino acids long. The germline V gene has CDR1 MGHRA and CDR2 YSYEKL. Trimming pared 2 bases from V and 1 base from J, leaving 14 bases between. The CDR3 DNA reads as TGCGCCAGCAGCCAACGATTGCGGGGTCGTAACTATGGCTACACCTTC. Translation gives CASSQRLRGRNYGYTF.

V usage is TRBV28 and J usage is TRBJ2-1, with a weak D call TRBD1 (6 bases). Germline V gene data show CDR1 as MDHEN and CDR2 as SYDVKM. The germline V and J ends were trimmed by 7 bases and 7 bases, with 17 bases remaining between them. The CDR3 loop spans 14 amino acids. The CDR3 loop is CASIGLVRGNEQFF. The CDR3 bases are TGTGCCAGCATAGGGCTAGTGAGGGGGAATGAGCAGTTCTTC.

The chain has TRBV15 and TRBJ2-5; D gene unclear. CDR3 length equals 14 residues. The V and J ends lost 1 base and 4 bases respectively, with 10 bases between them. Germline CDR1 reads LNHNV; CDR2 reads YYDKDF (reference sequence). The CDR3 DNA is TGTGCCACCAGCAGAGTTCAGGCACCAGAGACCCAGTACTTC. Encoded protein: CATSRVQAPETQYF.

There are a few counts of this clone. This same CDR3 is encoded by further DNA sequences in the sample. The chain links TRBV30 to TRBJ1-5, with 7 positions matching TRBD1. Looked up from germline, CDR1 is GTSNPN and CDR2 is SVGIG (reference sequence). This CDR3 contains 13 residues. With 2 bases clipped from V and 5 bases from J, the junction kept 3 bases outside the gene matches. The CDR3 nucleotides read TGTGCCTGGAGTCCAGACAGGGATCAGCCCCAGCATTTT. Translated: CAWSPDRDQPQHF.

J is TRBJ2-2 and V is TRBV28; D possibly corresponds to TRBD2 (6 bases). Germline V gene data show CDR1 as MDHEN and CDR2 as SYDVKM. The CDR3 is made up of 16 amino acids. The V gene lost 3 bases and the J gene lost 4 bases, with 15 bases spanning the gap. CDR3 coding DNA: TGTGCCAGCAGTTTCAACCCCATGGGGGGCACCGGGGAGCTGTTTTTT. It specifies CASSFNPMGGTGELFF.

The gene calls are TRBV10-3 and TRBJ1-1, with 9 nucleotides matching TRBD1. CDR1 and CDR2 (germline): ENHRY, SYGVKD. V was clipped by 6 bases and J by 5 bases; unmatched bases: 7. The CDR3 has 14 residues. The CDR3 bases are TGTGCCATCAGCCCGGACAGGGGAGGTACTGAAGCTTTCTTT. Encoded protein: CAISPDRGGTEAFF.

The CDR3 nucleotides are TGCGCCAGCAGCTTGCGGACTAGCGGTGTCAATGAGCAGTTCTTC. Protein product: CASSLRTSGVNEQFF. The chain carries TRBV5-1 and TRBJ2-1, with 10 positions matching TRBD2. J lost 6 bases, V lost 1 base, and 4 bases had no gene match. The germline gives CDR1 SGHRS, CDR2 YFSETQ. This CDR3 contains 15 residues.

The chain is built from TRBV5-4 and TRBJ2-2; 12 bases align to TRBD2. The V and J ends lost 5 bases and 6 bases, in that order; junction bases with no gene match: 14. Germline CDR1 is SGHNT and CDR2 is YYREEE (reference sequence). This CDR3 comprises 18 residues. DNA for the CDR3: TGTGCCAGCAGTCCTGGACTAGCGGGGACCCGGGGCGCCGGGGAGCTGTTTTTT. Encoded protein: CASSPGLAGTRGAGELFF.